This TCR beta chain was obtained from a study of immune evolution from preneoplasia to lung adenocarcinoma. The sample holds a few counts of this clone. The antigen remains undetermined. Some clones are missing from TCRdb's copy, which holds only in-frame ones; the method was immunoSEQ multiplex PCR. The sample has 9,000 to 10,000 clones, over 60% seen once. Broader study findings: Later-stage lesions appeared to have more T cells, more diversity, less clonality.

Histologic diagnosis was independently verified by two lung pathologists. After pathologic assessment, macro-dissection selected premalignant or tumor cells for extraction. Germline V gene sequence: CDR1 MDHEN, CDR2 SYDVKM. The germline V and J ends were trimmed by 5 bases and 1 base, with 18 bases remaining between them. The CDR3 has 16 amino acids. The V gene is TRBV28, the J gene TRBJ2-7; D may correspond to TRBD1 or TRBD2 (5 bases each). This sequence originates from a person aged 70 to 80 with lung adenocarcinoma. Some clones in this sample may be carry-over from other donors' samples. The sample taken for sequencing was FFPE minimally invasive lung adenocarcinoma tissue. The CDR3 is CASSRIGGVGSYEQYF. The CDR3 DNA reads as TGTGCCAGCAGTCGCATTGGGGGAGTGGGGTCCTACGAGCAGTACTTC.